Detailed here is one T cell receptor (beta chain). CDR1 SGHKS and CDR2 YYEKEE come from the germline V gene (reference sequence). V was trimmed by 5 bases and J by 4 bases, leaving 19 bases between them. The CDR3 length is 16 residues. The assay was immunoSEQ multiplex PCR, and TCRdb's table has in-frame clones only and misses some. The sample comprises about 280,000 clones, roughly 85% of which are singletons, and 5% rests with the top ten. The data derive from a study of blood T cell repertoires in COVID-19. The chain carries TRBV5-5 and TRBJ2-1; the D gene is possibly TRBD2 (6 bases). The receptor comes from a middle-aged man who had been exposed to COVID-19. Source material: PBMCs or T cells enriched from blood (not recorded which). The CDR3 loop is CASSSAVGLIYNEQFF. The CDR3 coding sequence is TGTGCCAGCAGTTCGGCGGTAGGACTAATATACAATGAGCAGTTCTTC.